This T cell receptor (beta chain) was profiled in a study of T cells after yellow fever vaccination. Study observations and caveats: Contamination by abundant bulk-population clonotypes could be present in FACS-sorted repertoires. It was the secondary response that reached its peak faster, day 5 versus 15, but it was weaker. Some clonotypes were seen in both the CD4 and the CD8 compartments. These made up a small share and likely arose from convergent recombination.

CDR1 and CDR2 (germline): SGHAT, FQNNGV. V was trimmed by 6 bases and J by 0 bases, leaving 15 bases between them. CDR3 size: 17 residues. 5'RACE template switching added a universal primer site and UMIs to TCR cDNA. TCRdb re-derived calls from the 5' RACE reads in MiXCR, one entry per CDR3 protein. This table has about 340,000 distinct CDR3 sequences, roughly an eighth appearing once. About this clonotype itself: No antigen is known for it.

V is TRBV11-2 and J is TRBJ2-6; no clear D. The clonotype originates from a man between 18 and 29 years old who received the YFV17D yellow fever vaccine. Source: CD4+ T cells sorted from PBMCs, taken 15 days after the yellow fever booster vaccination. CDR3 DNA sequence: TGTGCCAGCAGTCCAAGGCACGGTTACTCTGGGGCCAACGTCCTGACTTTC. It is translated as CASSPRHGYSGANVLTF. The full variable domain, in which reference TRBV11-2 and TRBJ2-6 provide the parts outside the CDR3, is EAGVAQSPRYKIIEKRQSVAFWCNPISGHATLYWYQQILGQGPKLLIQFQNNGVVDDSQLPKDRFSAERLKGVDSTLKIQPAKLEDSAVYLCASSPRHGYSGANVLTFGAGSRLTVL.